The rows below give T cell receptor beta chains drawn from one sample of a study of blood T cell repertoires in COVID-19. Clones were sequenced by immunoSEQ multiplex PCR, and TCRdb holds only the in-frame ones, with some missing. The data hold approximately 200,000 clones, with 80% to 90% observed a single time. Sequenced material: PBMCs or T cells enriched from blood (not recorded which). These TCRs come from a woman in her thirties who had been exposed to COVID-19. CDR3s include the opening cysteine and the closing phenylalanine or tryptophan.

j_call v_call cdr3_aa
TRBJ1-1 TRBV15 CATSSSLGGAFF
TRBJ1-3 TRBV7-2 CASARQGDSGNTIYF
TRBJ2-2 TRBV25-1 CASSVRTGNTGELFF
TRBJ2-3 TRBV19 CASSMGLAGHTDTQYF
TRBJ2-3 TRBV19 CASNPGQGGGTDTQYF
TRBJ2-1 TRBV7-2 CASSLVAGDNEQFF
TRBJ1-1 TRBV5-5 CASSLAGTVSPEAFF
TRBJ2-7 TRBV7-8 CASSLESHRREQYF
TRBJ2-2 TRBV9 CASSVGTGANTGELFF
TRBJ1-1 TRBV19 CASSPRETGFNTEAFF
TRBJ2-7 TRBV3-1/TRBV3-2 CASSRRRGEQYF
TRBJ1-3 TRBV6-1 CASSESQVPSGNTIYF
TRBJ1-1 TRBV18 CASSRMDRRYTEAFF
TRBJ1-1 TRBV12-3/TRBV12-4 CASSRDRDTEAFF
TRBJ2-3 TRBV5-1 CASRNGQGPDTQYF
TRBJ1-2 TRBV6-5 CASIQGAVGYTF
TRBJ1-1 TRBV7-9 CASSLGPGTPLEAFF